This T cell receptor beta chain was captured by sequencing in a study of cytomegalovirus exposure and HLA in healthy donors. Study-wide findings and caveats: The CMV antigen specificity of a few CMV-associated chains was confirmed through in vitro analysis. In a later analysis, about 17,000 TCR beta sequences were associated with HLA alleles at 0.05 false discovery rate. An analysis done earlier found most TCR beta V segments productive about 90% or about 30% of the time.

PCR primers comprised 60 Vbeta and 13 Jbeta primers. This table comes from immunoSEQ multiplex PCR, and its TCRdb copy is limited to in-frame clones, with some not included. The data contain approximately 97,000 clones, around 73% of them singletons. Regarding this clone: Its specificity is unknown.

Germline lookup yields CDR1 SGHVS and CDR2 FQNEAQ. This CDR3 spans 15 amino acids. The trim removed 4 bases at V and 6 bases at J, leaving 11 bases unmatched. Sample: PBMCs. The chain employs TRBV7-8 and TRBJ1-2; TRBD1 matches at 7 bases. The clonotype originates from a woman aged 35 to 49 in good health and CMV-seropositive. CDR3 residues: CASSSFDRELHGYTF. CDR3 nucleotides: TGTGCCAGCAGCTCTTTCGACAGGGAGCTCCATGGCTACACCTTC.